This record concerns one T cell receptor beta chain sequence. This CDR3 contains 13 residues. Germline CDR1 SNHLY, CDR2 FYNNEI. The V end lost 1 base, the J end lost 5 bases, and 8 bases lay between the germline ends. These data belong to a study of PD-L1 blockade in urothelial cancer. Noted time point: peripheral blood 6 weeks after treatment start. Profiled with immunoSEQ multiplex PCR; TCRdb holds only in-frame clones, not every one. The table shows more than 95,000 clones, with roughly 82% occurring only once. The chain joins TRBV2 to TRBJ2-5, with D unclear. The TCR sequence derives from a man aged 45-65 years with urothelial cancer. This specimen was PBMCs, taken around atezolizumab (anti-PD-L1) treatment. The DNA for the CDR3 is TGTGCCAGCAGTGAAGGAGTCAGGGAGACCCAGTACTTC. Amino acid sequence: CASSEGVRETQYF.